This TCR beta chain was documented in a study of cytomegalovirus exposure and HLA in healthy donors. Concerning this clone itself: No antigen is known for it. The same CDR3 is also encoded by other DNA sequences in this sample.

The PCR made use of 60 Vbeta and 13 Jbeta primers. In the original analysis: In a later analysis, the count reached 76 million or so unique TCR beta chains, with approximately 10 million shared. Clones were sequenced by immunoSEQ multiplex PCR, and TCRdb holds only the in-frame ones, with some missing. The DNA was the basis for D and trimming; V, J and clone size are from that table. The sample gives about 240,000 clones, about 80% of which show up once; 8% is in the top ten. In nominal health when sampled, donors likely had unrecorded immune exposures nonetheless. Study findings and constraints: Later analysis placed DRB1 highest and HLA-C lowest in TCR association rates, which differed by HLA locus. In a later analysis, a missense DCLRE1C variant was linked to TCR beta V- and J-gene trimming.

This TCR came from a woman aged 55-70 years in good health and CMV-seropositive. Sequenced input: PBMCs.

This CDR3 reads CASSPRGRNTEAFF. In nucleotides, the CDR3 is TGTGCCAGCAGCCCAAGGGGGAGGAACACTGAAGCTTTCTTT. V and J are TRBV14 and TRBJ1-1, with a weak D call TRBD1 (6 bases). CDR1 and CDR2 from the germline V gene are SGHDN and FVKESK. V was shortened by 4 bases and J by 1 base, with 10 bases between the two germline ends. This CDR3 region has 14 residues.